This TCR beta chain is from a study of cytotoxic CD8 clonotypes in ibrutinib-treated CLL. Only in-frame clones appear in the TCRdb table, and some are missing; sequencing was by immunoSEQ multiplex PCR. The table records approximately 70,000 clones, over 75% of them present only once. Losses at the gene ends were 3 bases for V and 5 bases for J; bases not matched to a gene: 3. The CDR3 is 14 residues long. The germline CDR1 and CDR2 sequences are MDHEN and SYDVKM. V usage is TRBV28 and J usage is TRBJ1-4; 7 positions agree with TRBD1. The sequence came from a human donor with chronic lymphocytic leukemia. The sequencing used PBMCs, collected after 12 months of ibrutinib treatment. The CDR3 region is CASSFGGQNEKLFF. The CDR3 DNA follows: TGTGCCAGCAGTTTTGGGGGACAGAATGAAAAACTGTTTTTT.